This T cell receptor beta chain is drawn from a study of shared clonotypes between healthy human individuals. Naivety among CD8 cells was defined by CD45RO negativity and positive CCR7 selection, thereby excluding terminally differentiated effector memory CD45RA+ cells. Data came from immunoSEQ multiplex PCR; TCRdb stores just in-frame clones and leaves some out. The sample includes some 2 million clones, approximately 95% of them seen just once. Trimming took 4 bases from V and 1 from J, leaving 7 bases between them. Germline CDR1 reads MGHRA; CDR2 reads YSYEKL. The CDR3 extends over 13 amino acids.

The genes are TRBV4-1 and TRBJ1-1; D is unresolved. Sequencing input: naive CD8+ T cells sorted from blood. This TCR was sampled from a man between 18 and 29 years old in good health. CDR3 residues: CASSRNKNTEAFF. In DNA, the CDR3 is TGCGCCAGCAGCCGGAACAAGAACACTGAAGCTTTCTTT.